Described below is a single T cell receptor beta chain sequence and its context. These data are taken from a study of blood T cell repertoires in COVID-19. Sequencing used immunoSEQ multiplex PCR; TCRdb keeps in-frame clones, though not all of them. This table holds 200,000 to 250,000 clones, 82% found once. Looked up from germline, CDR1 is LGHDT and CDR2 is YNNKEL (reference sequence). V gave up 4 bases and J gave up 2 bases; unmatched junction bases: 4. The CDR3 spans 14 residues. The source of this sequence is a woman aged 70-85 years with COVID-19, enrolled during active disease. Sequencing input: peripheral blood. The rearrangement joins TRBV3-1 (or the pseudogene TRBV3-2) to TRBJ2-7; 8 bases map to TRBD1. CDR3 sequence (DNA): TGTGCCAGCAGCCTAACAGGGGGACCCTACGAGCAGTACTTC. This translates into CASSLTGGPYEQYF.